The present entry profiles one T cell receptor beta chain with its context. These data are taken from a study of blood T cell repertoires in COVID-19. As for the study in general: Material from acute and convalescent COVID-19 was sourced from the United States, Italy and Spain. Sources were T cells, B-cell-depleted T cells, or PBMCs; the material itself was cDNA or gDNA.

The CDR3 totals 17 residues. V lost 2 bases and J lost 4, with 20 bases in between. Germline V lookup: CDR1 LNHDA, CDR2 SQIVND (reference sequence). Methods used by the authors: The authors estimated nucleated cell counts from reference gene primer amplification. Using immunoSEQ multiplex PCR, the repertoire was profiled, and TCRdb retains in-frame clones only, with some absent. That table gives V, J and clone size, and the DNA gave D and trimming. The table shows under 95,000 clones, with 80% to 85% occurring only once. The V gene is TRBV19, the J gene TRBJ1-2, with no clear D. The clonotype originates from a woman older than 75 with active or convalescent COVID-19. Sample: peripheral blood. The CDR3 DNA sequence: TGTGCCAGTAGTATATCTCCCACGATGGGTAGCAGCTATGGCTACACCTTC. Translated, it gives CASSISPTMGSSYGYTF.